The present T cell receptor beta chain was sequenced within a study of coeliac disease (dated 2022 in TCRdb). With regard to the full study: Each coeliac patient fell into one of three classes: newly diagnosed active disease, refractory coeliac disease type I, or disease kept under control by a gluten-free diet. The aim was to characterise TR repertoires of small intestinal T cells in active, refractory type I and gluten-free-diet-treated coeliac disease. A total of about 30 patients were included in the full study, of whom around 22 had serologically confirmed coeliac disease and 8 were controls with non-small intestinal disorders. TRB sequencing was successfully performed on samples from some 27 subjects, among which some 25 paired bulk unsorted intraepithelial and lamina propria cell samples were included. Next-generation sequencing of rearranged TRB and TRG CDR3 regions was used on small intestinal lymphocyte fractions taken from coeliac and non-coeliac patients. Because high-resolution HLA typing was not available, biased TRBV7-2 usage was queried as a proof of principle.

The junction shows trimming of 0 bases on V and 2 bases on J, plus 8 bases between the germline ends. The CDR3 sequence holds 14 residues, the cysteine and phenylalanine included. The entry retains the CDR3 DNA only, 42 bases that are in frame from base 1. CDR1 and CDR2 are read off the germline V gene as SGHRS and YFSETQ. Cells were frozen in liquid nitrogen in DMSO/FBS as aliquots of roughly 500,000 cells, with a single aliquot from each fraction going to sequencing. All 30 or so patients in the study underwent endoscopy and small intestinal biopsy. Intraepithelial cells were released from biopsies by stirring for one hour at 37 degrees C in RPMI containing EGTA, MgCl2 and 1% FBS. Genomic DNA was extracted from frozen unsorted cell fractions with the Qiagen DNeasy blood extraction kit. Points the paper makes about the study in general: High-purity fractions were not obtained when intraepithelial cells were separated from lamina propria cells, so cross-contamination between compartments was possible. In the authors' view, the approach was unsuitable for unbiased detection of gliadin-specific T cells, since gliadin-specific T cells are scarce and rarely shared between patients. TRB repertoires were found to be largely private, with most amino acid sequences unique to one sample, and no significant difference in V-gene usage was found between disease groups. Compared with controls, active coeliac intraepithelial and lamina propria samples had TRB and TRG repertoires of lower clonality, which suggests that diverse T cells were recruited.

Libraries were built with the immunoSEQ multiplex PCR assay. The TR loci were subjected to amplification by multiplexed PCR, for which V gene segments served as targets of the forward primers and J gene segments as targets of the reverse primers. Amplified CDR3 regions were sequenced on the Illumina HiSeq System. On the study's bioinformatics: To strip out PCR and sequencing errors and collapse the data into unique sequences, a nearest-neighbour algorithm merged closely related reads. Repertoires were summarised by clonality and by T cell density, defined as TR molecules per amount of genomic DNA input. CDR3 amino acid sequences present in at least 80% of unsorted samples were defined as public TRs, and these public TRs were then tested for differential abundance between coeliac and control samples. Disease-group differences in clonality and density were tested with Kruskal-Wallis tests followed by Dunn post-tests. TCRdb stores this immuneACCESS table with in-frame sequences only. Part of the clones is absent; in the studies checked, under half of the shortfall reflects unresolved V genes, and no reason is known for the rest. That table is the source of V, J and clone size, and D and trimming were worked out from the DNA. The sample has about 5,400 clones on record, around 52% of them singletons. The ten largest make up 6.5% of the sample.

In the case of this clone: The antigen it binds to is not known. No much larger clonotype is one base removed from it; base qualities were not supplied.

Recombination joined TRBV5-1 with TRBJ2-5, with the D segment identity uncertain. The specimen was intraepithelial lymphocytes from the gut. This sample's cell subset or site label indicates: intraepithelial cell (IEC) fraction of small intestinal biopsy. The sequence came from a woman in her twenties or thirties with active celiac disease. DNA sequence: TGCGCCAGCAGCTTGGCAGGATCTCAAGAGACCCAGTACTTC. Its product reads: CASSLAGSQETQYF.